This TCR beta chain came from a study of CD8 T cells in Susac syndrome. Notes on the study in general: Clonal CD8+ expansion in Susac was highest in TEMRA cells and active patients.

CDR1 is KGHDR and CDR2 is SFDVKD in the germline V gene. J gave up 4 bases and V 1 base, and 8 bases lay outside the gene matches. The CDR3 length is 16 residues. After extraction with the RNeasy kit, about 0.45 to 1 ug of the RNA was reverse transcribed using random hexamers. TCRdb fed the immunoSEQ multiplex PCR reads into MiXCR, producing one record per CDR3 protein. This sample has around 85,000 distinct CDR3 sequences, with approximately 95% found just once. Concerning this clonotype: Its antigen remains unidentified.

The source of this sequence is a human donor with Susac syndrome. The rearrangement uses TRBV24-1 and TRBJ2-5; TRBD1 aligns across 7 bases. The material sequenced was CD8+ T cells from PBMCs. The CDR3 region has the DNA TGTGCCACCAGTGATTTTCTTCGAGGGGGCCCAGAGACCCAGTACTTC. Translating gives CATSDFLRGGPETQYF.